The sequence of this T cell receptor beta chain was determined in a study of tissue T cells after allogeneic stem cell transplantation (dated by TCRdb to 2021 to 2024). Background on the whole study: TCR beta repertoires were profiled across many tissues obtained from research autopsies of patients with and without GVHD, as well as in mouse models of GVHD. The human arm was a prospective observational study without blinding or randomization.

On this clone itself: Its target antigen remains unknown. The species here is mouse, which means the gene names and germline sequences are mouse ones.

Per the publication, the time point label means: mouse harvest day 7 after allogeneic transplant. Each mouse graft, delivered by tail vein injection, combined 10^6 splenic CD5+ T cells with 10^7 T-cell-depleted bone marrow cells. Mouse GVHD was modeled in a major MHC-mismatch B6 (H2b) into BALB/c (H2d) model, with tissues profiled at day 7 or 14. Mouse tissues and retro-orbital blood were harvested on day 7 or 14 post-transplant using separate sterile tools per animal; livers were flushed beforehand. Before genomic DNA was isolated with the DNeasy Blood & Tissue Kit, mouse tissues were minced with razor blades in buffered saline. The library was generated by the immunoSEQ multiplex PCR assay. Adaptive Biotechnologies performed the TCRbeta CDR3 sequencing at survey depth and reported CDR3 sequences, V/J genes, productive frequency and template counts. Amplification of TCR beta CDR3 regions started from genomic DNA instead of RNA. The original pipeline was this. Jensen-Shannon divergence served to quantify pairwise repertoire overlap between tissues, with 0 meaning identical and 1 meaning complete divergence. Tissues were clustered by single-linkage agglomerative hierarchical clustering of pairwise JSD values and displayed as dendrograms. GLIPH2 was applied to all patient samples using simulation_depth 1000, kmer_min_depth 3, and cdr3_length_cutoff 8, and only groups with more than two unique CDR3s were retained. A standardized tissue-overlap score was calculated by extrapolating Jaccard GLIPH-group overlap across patients to a standard repertoire size of 1000 clones. Linear mixed-effect models, with tissue as a fixed effect and individual as a random effect, were used to test how diversity related to clinical or experimental variables. Held by TCRdb, this immuneACCESS table contains in-frame sequences only and omits some clones. Under half of the omission traces to an unresolved V gene where checked; the cause of the rest is unknown. V, J and clone size are taken as reported in that table, and D and trimming were inferred from the DNA itself. The sample records about 8,700 clones, around 40% of which are singletons. The ten most abundant clones make up roughly 1.5% of the sample.

General study outcomes and caveats: The patient cohort was small and clinically heterogeneous, and sampling depth was acknowledged as a limitation. Blood and spleen T cells captured only a limited portion of the TCR repertoire detected in tissues, in both patients and mice. Within patients, how anatomically similar the tissues were was a key factor in shaping TCR repertoire composition, regardless of disease or transplant status. Only a few T cell clones appeared in more than one patient, yet motif-based clustering showed tissue-specific repertoire signatures that were shared between patients. Which tissue TCRs were alloreactive or antigen-specific was not determined in the study, and some of the clones might have been host cells that persisted.

Sequencing was performed on skin. This TCR was recovered from a female BALB/c mouse given C57BL/6 T cells with graft-versus-host disease after an allogeneic hematopoietic cell transplant.

CDR3 loop: CASSRTNQDTQYF. Partial CDR3 DNA: TGTGCAAGCAGCCGGACAAACCAAGACACCCAGTAC. The chain joins TRBV16 to TRBJ2-5, and the D gene may be TRBD1, 5 bases matching. The read stops 1 residue short of the end of the CDR3; the missing end is completed from the germline J gene. CDR3 length: 13 amino acids, cysteine to phenylalanine. The DNA shown is the part of the CDR3 that was read: 36 bases, in frame from base 1. V is shortened by 5 bases, J by 0 bases, and the region joining them spans 6 bases. CDR1 is given as SGHSA and CDR2 as FRNQAP, both from the germline V gene.